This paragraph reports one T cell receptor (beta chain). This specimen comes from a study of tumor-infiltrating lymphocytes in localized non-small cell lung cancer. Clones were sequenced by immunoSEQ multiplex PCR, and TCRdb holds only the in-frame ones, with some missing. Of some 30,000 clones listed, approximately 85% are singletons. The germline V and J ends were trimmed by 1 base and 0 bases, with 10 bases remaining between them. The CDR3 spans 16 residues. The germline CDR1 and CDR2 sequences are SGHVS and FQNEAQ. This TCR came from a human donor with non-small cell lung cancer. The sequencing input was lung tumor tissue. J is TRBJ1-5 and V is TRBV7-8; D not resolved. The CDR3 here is CASSLVGGLSNQPQHF. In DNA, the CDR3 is TGTGCCAGCAGCTTAGTCGGAGGGCTTAGCAATCAGCCCCAGCATTTT.